This T cell receptor beta chain was documented in a study of T cell repertoires in cytomegalovirus infection. Study as a whole: HLA-B-restricted CMV epitopes that are well studied were used alongside recently identified HLA-C-restricted ones. General observations from the study: What dominated the ex vivo response were HLA-C-restricted CMV-specific TCR beta clonotypes. Cumulative public TCR beta family frequency identified CMV carriers with the relevant HLA.

TCRdb redid the calling of the reads with MiXCR, one entry per CDR3 protein. The sample includes 230,000 or so distinct CDR3 sequences, 35% to 40% of them seen just once. As for this clonotype: The antigen is not known.

Germline CDR1 is SEHNR and CDR2 is FQNEAQ (reference sequence). The CDR3 runs 13 residues. Deletions cut 5 bases from V and 6 bases from J, with 10 bases between. The V and J genes are TRBV7-9 and TRBJ1-4; D is uncertain. The receptor was derived from a human donor in good health (CMV status not recorded). Some clones in this sample may be carry-over from other donors' samples. The source was CD8+ T cells from cultured PBMCs, collected from culture after CMV antigen stimulation. CDR3 nucleotide sequence: TGTGCCAGCAGCAATACGCAGGATGAAAAACTGTTTTTT. Translated, it gives CASSNTQDEKLFF.